The next 13 T cell receptor beta chains were all read from a single sample in a study of blood T cell repertoires in COVID-19. The repertoire was sequenced with immunoSEQ multiplex PCR; TCRdb's copy has only in-frame clones and lacks some. This sample has hundreds of thousands of clones; approximately 87% occur once, and the top ten carry roughly 6.2%. Sequenced input: peripheral blood. Receptor source: a man aged 60-69 years who had recovered from COVID-19.

V usage is TRBV27 and J usage is TRBJ2-3, with TRBD1 as a possible D gene (6 bases). The CDR3 extends over 16 amino acids. Germline lookup yields CDR1 MNHEY and CDR2 SMNVEV (reference sequence). Between the trimmed V and J ends, which lost 6 bases and 4 bases, there was a span of 20 bases. The chain's CDR3 is CASSLSGASYPDTQYF. As DNA, the CDR3 is TGTGCCAGCAGCCTCTCAGGGGCTTCTTATCCAGATACGCAGTATTTT.

V is TRBV4-3 and J is TRBJ1-4; 8 bases map to TRBD1. Germline assignment: CDR1 LGHNA and CDR2 YSLEER. The ends lost 3 bases at V and 6 bases at J; junction bases unmatched: 3. The CDR3 consists of 14 residues. This chain's CDR3 is CASSQGTGDEKLFF. The CDR3 DNA follows: TGCGCCAGCAGCCAGGGGACAGGCGATGAAAAACTGTTTTTT.

The rearrangement joins TRBV6-1 to TRBJ2-5; TRBD2 agrees at 8 bases. V was pared by 4 bases and J by 2 bases, with 12 bases of the junction left unmatched. CDR1 and CDR2 (germline): MNHNS, SASEGT. There are 17 residues in the CDR3. The CDR3 protein is CASSVIGTGRGQETQYF. CDR3 nucleotides: TGTGCCAGCAGTGTGATTGGAACCGGGAGGGGTCAAGAGACCCAGTACTTC.

This clone was seen once. The rearrangement links TRBV6-6 to TRBJ2-3; 10 nucleotides line up with TRBD2. The V and J ends lost 5 bases and 4 bases, in that order; junction bases with no gene match: 15. Germline-derived CDR1 and CDR2 are MNHNY and SVGAGI (reference sequence). This CDR3 is built from 18 residues. The CDR3 sequence: CASSRLAGVAGSADTQYF. The CDR3 nucleotides are TGTGCCAGCAGTCGTCTAGCGGGGGTAGCCGGGTCCGCAGATACGCAGTATTTT.

This chain connects TRBV2 to TRBJ2-3; 12 bases match TRBD2. J gave up 6 bases and V 9 bases, and 1 base lay outside the gene matches. The CDR3 length is 12 residues. The germline V gene has CDR1 SNHLY and CDR2 FYNNEI. For the CDR3, the DNA is TGTGCCAGTCTAGCGGGAGGGGATACGCAGTATTTT. Protein product: CASLAGGDTQYF.

This chain joins TRBV24-1 and TRBJ2-2; the match to TRBD1 covers 8 bases. This CDR3 comprises 14 residues. Germline V gene lookup returns CDR1 KGHDR and CDR2 SFDVKD. The J segment lost 6 bases and the V segment lost 6 bases, leaving 5 bases of the junction unmatched. Here the CDR3 reads CATSKGQGAGELFF. CDR3 DNA: TGTGCCACCAGTAAAGGACAGGGCGCCGGGGAGCTGTTTTTT.

This rearrangement joins TRBV6-6 to TRBJ2-1; the D gene is possibly TRBD1 (5 bases). This CDR3 is 13 amino acids long. Germline assignment: CDR1 MNHNY and CDR2 SVGAGI (reference sequence). V was shortened by 2 bases and J by 4 bases, with 6 bases between the two germline ends. The CDR3 sequence: CASSYDSYNEQFF. CDR3 sequence (DNA): TGTGCCAGCAGTTACGACAGTTACAATGAGCAGTTCTTC.

The chain employs TRBV5-8 and TRBJ2-7; TRBD2 agrees at 8 bases. CDR1 is SGHTS, CDR2 YDEGEE, per germline. With V trimmed by 6 bases and J by 6 bases, 17 bases remained unmatched. The CDR3 totals 16 residues. This CDR3 is CASTTGGISPRVEQYF. The DNA of the CDR3 is TGTGCCAGCACCACGGGGGGGATCTCACCTCGAGTCGAGCAGTACTTC. The whole variable domain, filled in from reference TRBV5-8 and TRBJ2-7, reads EAGVTQSPTHLIKTRGQQATLRCSPISGHTSVYWYQQALGLGLQFLLWYDEGEERNRGNFPPRFSGRQFPNYSSELNVNALELEDSALYLCASTTGGISPRVEQYFGPGTRLTVT.

The chain employs TRBV24-1 and TRBJ2-7; the D gene is possibly TRBD2 (5 bases). Trimming pared 4 bases from V and 3 bases from J, leaving 18 bases between. Germline V gene sequence: CDR1 KGHDR, CDR2 SFDVKD. This CDR3 has 16 amino acids. CDR3 residues: CATSDLLGQLYYEQYF. The DNA for the CDR3 is TGTGCCACCAGTGACCTACTAGGCCAGCTCTACTACGAGCAGTACTTC.

The chain employs TRBV10-3 and TRBJ1-2; 11 nucleotides align to TRBD1. V lost 6 bases and J lost 7; bases outside the gene matches: 4. Germline V lookup: CDR1 ENHRY, CDR2 SYGVKD. The CDR3 consists of 13 residues. The CDR3: CAIRTGTGGGYTF. CDR3 DNA: TGTGCCATCAGGACCGGGACAGGGGGTGGCTACACCTTC.

The chain employs TRBV19 and TRBJ1-1, with D maybe TRBD1 (6 bases). Looked up from germline, CDR1 is LNHDA and CDR2 is SQIVND (reference sequence). The germline V and J ends were trimmed by 3 bases and 3 bases, with 11 bases remaining between them. The CDR3 loop spans 14 amino acids. The CDR3 DNA reads as TGTGCCAGTAGTATCGGGGGGCCCTACACTGAAGCTTTCTTT. Translating it yields CASSIGGPYTEAFF.

The chain combines TRBV6-2 or TRBV6-3 with TRBJ1-1; D might be TRBD1 (5 bases). The CDR3 consists of 13 residues. Germline assignment: CDR1 MNHEY and CDR2 SVGEGT. With 4 bases removed from V and 0 bases from J, the gap between germline ends came to 6 bases. CDR3 in amino acids: CASSWGVNTEAFF. The CDR3 DNA follows: TGTGCCAGCAGTTGGGGGGTGAACACTGAAGCTTTCTTT.

V and J are TRBV5-1 and TRBJ1-3, with TRBD1 as a possible D gene (5 bases). The CDR3 totals 17 residues. Germline V gene sequence: CDR1 SGHRS, CDR2 YFSETQ. Trimming removed 0 bases at V and 0 bases at J, with 13 bases between. The CDR3 is CASSLAPGSNSGNTIYF. The DNA of the CDR3 is TGCGCCAGCAGCTTGGCCCCAGGGTCTAACTCTGGAAACACCATATATTTT.